This entry lists 26 T cell receptor beta chains sequenced from one sample in a study of long-term antiretroviral therapy in people with HIV. Version v3.0 of the immunoSEQ assay was performed at survey level. The data were produced by immunoSEQ multiplex PCR, yet TCRdb's version contains in-frame clones alone and is incomplete. The table includes 45,000 or so clones, over 90% detected once. The specimen was unsorted PBMCs, collected 3.7 years after starting antiretroviral therapy. The source is a woman in her forties or fifties with HIV.

In its sample, this clone was seen once. This chain connects TRBV9 to TRBJ1-4; D gene uncertain. CDR1 SGDLS and CDR2 YYNGEE come from the germline V gene. The ends were cut back, 2 bases at V and 8 bases at J, with 19 bases in the middle. CDR3 length: 16 residues. This CDR3 is CASSVGNRAFFEKLFF. The CDR3 nucleotides are TGTGCCAGCAGCGTCGGAAACCGGGCCTTCTTCGAAAAACTGTTTTTT.

The chain carries TRBV6-5 and TRBJ1-2, with 7 nucleotides matching TRBD1. The germline CDR1 and CDR2 sequences are MNHEY and SVGAGI. The CDR3 has 14 residues. V gave up 5 bases and J gave up 2 bases; unmatched junction bases: 5. The DNA of the CDR3 is TGTGCCAGCAGTACCGGGACAGTCAACTATGGCTACACCTTC. Translating gives CASSTGTVNYGYTF.

The chain carries TRBV19 and TRBJ1-2; the D gene is possibly TRBD1 (6 bases). There are 14 residues in the CDR3. The V gene's germline CDR1 is LNHDA and CDR2 SQIVND (reference sequence). V was shortened by 5 bases and J by 7 bases, with 17 bases between the two germline ends. The CDR3 coding sequence is TGTGCCAGTAGTCCCGACGGGACAAGCCCTGGCTACACCTTC. Its protein product is CASSPDGTSPGYTF.

The V call is TRBV5-4, the J call TRBJ2-7, with TRBD1 matching 11 bases. The CDR3 contains 13 residues. The germline V gene has CDR1 SGHNT and CDR2 YYREEE (reference sequence). Trimming took 5 bases from V and 6 from J; bases not matched to a gene: 4. The CDR3 protein is CASRGQGELEQYF. The CDR3 DNA sequence: TGTGCCAGCAGGGGACAGGGGGAGCTCGAGCAGTACTTC. The complete variable domain, with remaining parts taken from reference TRBV5-4 and TRBJ2-7, reads ETGVTQSPTHLIKTRGQQVTLRCSSQSGHNTVSWYQQALGQGPQFIFQYYREEENGRGNFPPRFSGLQFPNYSSELNVNALELDDSALYLCASRGQGELEQYFGPGTRLTVT.

This chain links TRBV10-3 with TRBJ1-2; TRBD1 matches 8 bases. The CDR3 is 14 residues long. The germline V gene encodes CDR1 ENHRY and CDR2 SYGVKD. Trimming at V came to 2 bases and at J to 3 bases, leaving 2 bases not matched to a gene. DNA for the CDR3: TGTGCCATCAGTGAGGACAGGGGTCACTATGGCTACACCTTC. Translated, it gives CAISEDRGHYGYTF.

The chain employs TRBV25-1 and TRBJ2-5; TRBD1 might be the D (5 bases). From germline, CDR1 is MGHDK and CDR2 SYGVNS. The CDR3 is 15 amino acids. Trimming shortened V by 2 bases and J by 1 base, and 11 bases separated the two germline ends. CDR3 protein: CASSEVGAVQETQYF. CDR3 sequence (DNA): TGTGCCAGCAGTGAAGTAGGGGCAGTCCAAGAGACCCAGTACTTC.

This sequence joins TRBV5-4 and TRBJ1-1; TRBD1 matches 9 bases. Germline loops: CDR1 SGHNT, CDR2 YYREEE (reference sequence). The CDR3 contains 16 residues. J was trimmed by 4 bases and V by 0 bases; bases with no gene match: 7. CDR3 in amino acids: CASSLEQGAGGTEAFF. DNA of the CDR3: TGTGCCAGCAGCTTGGAACAGGGGGCTGGGGGCACTGAAGCTTTCTTT.

The chain couples TRBV27 to TRBJ2-3, with 8 positions matching TRBD2. This CDR3 comprises 15 residues. The trim removed 5 bases at V and 3 bases at J, leaving 7 bases unmatched. Germline V gene lookup returns CDR1 MNHEY and CDR2 SMNVEV (reference sequence). In DNA form, the CDR3 reads TGTGCCAGCAGTCCCCCGGGACTAGTAACAGATACGCAGTATTTT. Protein: CASSPPGLVTDTQYF.

The chain joins TRBV15 to TRBJ2-5; possible D gene TRBD2, 6 bases. V was cut by 2 bases and J by 7 bases, with 11 bases left in between. The CDR3 runs to 13 residues. Germline CDR1 reads LNHNV; CDR2 reads YYDKDF (reference sequence). The CDR3 loop reads CATSRKTSGTQYF. CDR3 sequence (DNA): TGTGCCACCAGCAGAAAGACTAGTGGGACCCAGTACTTC.

This chain connects TRBV9 to TRBJ1-2; D possibly corresponds to TRBD1 (6 bases). V gave up 0 bases and J gave up 4 bases, with 16 bases separating them. Germline V lookup: CDR1 SGDLS, CDR2 YYNGEE. This CDR3 is built from 16 residues. The CDR3 nucleotides are TGTGCCAGCAGCGTAGGCAGGGGCCAGGCCACCTATGGCTACACCTTC. Translation: CASSVGRGQATYGYTF.

The chain links TRBV9 to TRBJ1-3; D remains unclear. This CDR3 is 14 amino acids long. The germline V gene has CDR1 SGDLS and CDR2 YYNGEE. Trimming removed 2 bases at V and 0 bases at J, with 6 bases between. CDR3 DNA sequence: TGTGCCAGCAGCGTGGGGAGCTCTGGAAACACCATATATTTT. This sequence encodes CASSVGSSGNTIYF.

This sequence joins TRBV29-1 and TRBJ2-1; weak D call: TRBD2 (6 bases). Looked up from germline, CDR1 is SQVTM and CDR2 is ANQGSEA. This CDR3 contains 14 residues. Trimming pared 5 bases from V and 6 bases from J, leaving 17 bases between. CDR3 coding DNA: TGCAGCGTTCGTCTAGCAACCGGGGGCAATGAGCAGTTCTTC. Amino acids: CSVRLATGGNEQFF.

This chain links TRBV2 with TRBJ2-1; 8 nucleotides agree with TRBD1. This CDR3 comprises 15 residues. Losses at the gene ends were 5 bases for V and 3 bases for J; bases not matched to a gene: 6. CDR1 is SNHLY and CDR2 is FYNNEI in the germline V gene. CDR3 residues: CASSPGTGDYNEQFF. CDR3 DNA: TGTGCCAGCAGTCCCGGGACAGGAGACTACAATGAGCAGTTCTTC.

This sequence joins TRBV10-3 and TRBJ1-1, with 7 bases fitting TRBD1. The V and J ends lost 6 bases and 5 bases, in that order; junction bases with no gene match: 6. The germline V gene has CDR1 ENHRY and CDR2 SYGVKD. The CDR3 spans 13 residues. This CDR3 reads CAISLRDRTEAFF. The CDR3 bases are TGTGCCATCAGCCTCCGGGACAGAACTGAAGCTTTCTTT.

This sequence joins TRBV5-1 and TRBJ2-5; possibly TRBD1 for D (5 bases). Looked up from germline, CDR1 is SGHRS and CDR2 is YFSETQ. The CDR3 is made up of 16 amino acids. V was shortened by 0 bases and J by 1 base, with 13 bases between the two germline ends. The CDR3 sequence: CASSLGDSRSQETQYF. CDR3 nucleotides: TGCGCCAGCAGCTTGGGTGACAGTCGATCCCAAGAGACCCAGTACTTC.

The rearrangement uses TRBV4-3 and TRBJ2-1; D not certain. The CDR3 covers 15 residues. Trimming cost V 1 base and J 1 base, with 8 bases left between them. Germline V CDR1 and CDR2: LGHNA, YSLEER. This CDR3 is CASSQGLVSYNEQFF. The DNA for the CDR3 is TGCGCCAGCAGCCAAGGACTCGTTTCCTACAATGAGCAGTTCTTC.

This chain uses TRBV5-1 with TRBJ2-1; no reliable D call. CDR1 is SGHRS, CDR2 YFSETQ, per germline. This CDR3 is 12 amino acids long. V lost 3 bases to trimming and J lost 7 bases, with 8 bases between them. CDR3 region: CASSSPWNEQFF. CDR3 nucleotide sequence: TGCGCCAGCAGCTCTCCTTGGAATGAGCAGTTCTTC.

The gene calls are TRBV6-6 and TRBJ2-3, with D hard to call. The germline V gene has CDR1 MNHNY and CDR2 SVGAGI (reference sequence). The CDR3 spans 15 residues. Between the trimmed V and J ends, which lost 7 bases and 0 bases, there was a span of 14 bases. The CDR3 DNA reads as TGTGCCAGCACTCTAGGGTTCGGTAGCACAGATACGCAGTATTTT. It is translated as CASTLGFGSTDTQYF.

V is TRBV11-3 and J is TRBJ2-1; D is uncertain. This CDR3 comprises 14 residues. Per germline, CDR1 SGHNT and CDR2 YENEEA. With 0 bases removed from V and 8 bases from J, the gap between germline ends came to 11 bases. CDR3 sequence reads: CASSLDSATDEQFF. The CDR3 DNA sequence: TGTGCCAGCAGCTTAGACTCCGCGACCGATGAGCAGTTCTTC. The variable domain in full, with the rest retrieved from reference TRBV11-3 and TRBJ2-1, is EAGVVQSPRYKIIEKKQPVAFWCNPISGHNTLYWYLQNLGQGPELLIRYENEEAVDDSQLPKDRFSAERLKGVDSTLKIQPAELGDSAVYLCASSLDSATDEQFFGPGTRLTVL.

The chain combines TRBV11-2 with TRBJ2-7; D not certain. V was clipped by 1 base and J by 2 bases, with 12 bases between them. Germline V gives CDR1 SGHAT, CDR2 FQNNGV. The length of the CDR3 is 15 residues. In DNA form, the CDR3 reads TGTGCCAGCAGCTTAGCACTTACAGAAACCTACGAGCAGTACTTC. Its protein product is CASSLALTETYEQYF.

This chain connects TRBV7-3 to TRBJ2-1, with 7 bases lining up with TRBD1. Germline trimming cut 10 bases from V and 4 bases from J; bases unmatched to any gene: 7. CDR3 length: 13 residues. Germline V gene lookup returns CDR1 SGHTA and CDR2 FQGTGA. Here the CDR3 DNA reads TGTGCCATCAAACAGGGGATATACAATGAGCAGTTCTTC. Translating gives CAIKQGIYNEQFF.

The chain combines TRBV5-8 with TRBJ1-2; 10 bases fit TRBD1. Germline-derived CDR1 and CDR2 are SGHTS and YDEGEE. The CDR3 spans 14 residues. Trimming at V came to 3 bases and at J to 2 bases, leaving 1 base not matched to a gene. CDR3 DNA sequence: TGTGCCAGCAGCTCGACAGGGGGCAACTATGGCTACACCTTC. Translating gives CASSSTGGNYGYTF.

The rearrangement joins TRBV7-9 to TRBJ2-7; D might be TRBD1 (5 bases). The length of the CDR3 is 12 residues. Germline CDR1 is SEHNR and CDR2 is FQNEAQ (reference sequence). Trimming left V 1 base short and J 6 bases short, with 7 bases between. Here the CDR3 reads CASSLVTGEQYF. CDR3 bases: TGTGCCAGCAGCTTAGTCACAGGCGAGCAGTACTTC.

The rearrangement uses TRBV5-1 and TRBJ2-5, with TRBD2 matching 7 bases. The CDR3 spans 16 residues. With V trimmed by 4 bases and J by 1 base, 10 bases remained unmatched. Per germline, CDR1 SGHRS and CDR2 YFSETQ. CDR3 DNA: TGCGCCAGCAGCACGGGCGGCGGCGGGGGCCAAGAGACCCAGTACTTC. It encodes CASSTGGGGGQETQYF.

This chain connects TRBV7-8 to TRBJ1-2; TRBD1 matches 7 bases. CDR3 length: 14 residues. Germline CDR1 SGHVS, CDR2 FQNEAQ. Losses at the gene ends were 4 bases for V and 4 bases for J; bases not matched to a gene: 6. This chain's CDR3 is CASSSRDSLYGYTF. CDR3 DNA: TGTGCCAGCAGCTCCAGGGACAGTCTCTATGGCTACACCTTC.

The CDR3 loop is CASSLRSPGTGQRETQYF. The CDR3 bases are TGTGCCAGCAGCCTGAGAAGCCCCGGGACAGGTCAGCGAGAGACCCAGTACTTC. This sequence joins TRBV11-2 and TRBJ2-5; 8 nucleotides agree with TRBD1. The V segment lost 5 bases and the J segment 4 bases; nucleotides outside the gene matches: 18. The germline gives CDR1 SGHAT, CDR2 FQNNGV. The CDR3 runs to 18 residues.